The next 23 T cell receptor beta chains were all read from a single sample in a study of response to subunit inactivated influenza vaccine. TCRdb processed the RT-PCR reads anew with MiXCR; each CDR3 protein has one entry. The table records under 950,000 distinct CDR3 sequences, about 20% of them present only once. Sequences were derived from PBMCs from blood, sampled less than 6 days after vaccination. These receptors originate from a man aged 50-59 years who received an inactivated influenza vaccine.

J is TRBJ2-7 and V is TRBV18; tentatively, D is TRBD2 (5 bases). Germline CDR1 reads KGHSH; CDR2 reads LQKENI. V was clipped by 1 base and J by 1 base, with 14 bases between them. This CDR3 is built from 16 residues. CDR3 region: CASSPLAGSGSYEQYF. CDR3 nucleotides: TGTGCCAGCTCACCACTGGCGGGTAGTGGGTCCTACGAGCAGTACTTC.

The chain's CDR3 is CASSRDRNQETQYF. The DNA for the CDR3 is TGTGCCAGCAGTCGGGACAGGAACCAAGAGACCCAGTACTTC. The chain recombines TRBV7-2 with TRBJ2-5; TRBD1 aligns across 8 bases. After removal of 6 bases from V and 0 bases from J, the junction contained 3 bases not matched to a gene. The CDR3 is made up of 14 amino acids. The germline CDR1 and CDR2 sequences are SGHTA and FQGNSA. The full variable domain, rest sourced from reference TRBV7-2 and TRBJ2-5, is GAGVSQSPSNKVTEKGKDVELRCDPISGHTALYWYRQSLGQGLEFLIYFQGNSAPDKSGLPSDRFSAERTGGSVSTLTIQRTQQEDSAVYLCASSRDRNQETQYFGPGTRLLVL.

The V gene is TRBV5-1, the J gene TRBJ2-7; 8 nucleotides match TRBD2. The CDR3 runs 15 residues. The trim removed 5 bases at V and 5 bases at J, leaving 12 bases unmatched. Looked up from germline, CDR1 is SGHRS and CDR2 is YFSETQ. The CDR3 loop is CASSSGGGSFDEQYF. The DNA for the CDR3 is TGCGCCAGCAGTTCGGGGGGGGGATCCTTTGACGAGCAGTACTTC.

The rearrangement uses TRBV20-1 and TRBJ2-7; 7 bases align to TRBD1. The CDR3 extends over 14 amino acids. J was trimmed by 3 bases and V by 6 bases; bases with no gene match: 11. Per the germline V gene, CDR1 is DFQATT and CDR2 is SNEGSKA (reference sequence). The CDR3: CSALGQDNLYEQYF. The CDR3 DNA reads TGCAGTGCCCTTGGACAGGATAACCTCTACGAGCAGTACTTC.

This chain uses TRBV5-1 with TRBJ1-4; possibly TRBD1 for D (5 bases). CDR1 SGHRS and CDR2 YFSETQ come from the germline V gene. This CDR3 is 16 amino acids long. The V gene lost 0 bases and the J gene lost 2 bases, with 11 bases spanning the gap. The CDR3 loop is CASSLDGGVTNEKLFF. In DNA form, the CDR3 reads TGCGCCAGCAGCTTGGACGGGGGGGTTACTAATGAAAAACTGTTTTTT.

This clonotype has more than one count but fewer than ten. The V call is TRBV20-1, the J call TRBJ2-1, with D tentatively TRBD2 (6 bases). The CDR3 has 12 amino acids. Germline V lookup: CDR1 DFQATT, CDR2 SNEGSKA (reference sequence). V gave up 1 base and J gave up 9 bases, with 10 bases separating them. For the CDR3, the DNA is TGCAGTGCTAGAGGACCTAGCGCTGAGCAGTTCTTC. Translation gives CSARGPSAEQFF.

The chain carries TRBV20-1 and TRBJ2-1; 9 positions match TRBD2. CDR3 length equals 17 residues. V was pared by 2 bases and J by 1 base, with 9 bases of the junction left unmatched. From germline, CDR1 is DFQATT and CDR2 SNEGSKA (reference sequence). The CDR3 protein is CSARSTLGLASYNEQFF. The CDR3 nucleotides read TGCAGTGCTAGATCAACACTGGGACTAGCATCCTACAATGAGCAGTTCTTC.

This chain joins TRBV30 and TRBJ2-7; D possibly corresponds to TRBD1 (5 bases). CDR1 and CDR2 from the germline V gene are GTSNPN and SVGIG (reference sequence). Trimming removed 2 bases from V and 4 bases from J, with 9 bases in between. CDR3 length: 12 residues. The CDR3 DNA sequence: TGTGCCTGGAGTAGGGCAGGGTACGAGCAGTACTTC. Its protein product is CAWSRAGYEQYF.

This clonotype has just a few counts. CDR3 protein: CASSPSGGALNEQFF. In DNA, the CDR3 is TGTGCCAGCAGCCCTAGCGGGGGGGCCCTCAATGAGCAGTTCTTC. The chain joins TRBV5-5 to TRBJ2-1, with TRBD2 matching 12 bases. Germline values: CDR1 SGHKS, CDR2 YYEKEE (reference sequence). CDR3 length equals 15 residues. V dropped 4 bases and J dropped 6; count of bases not matched to a gene: 5.

The J gene is TRBJ2-7, the V gene TRBV4-3; D uncertain. Germline V CDR1 and CDR2: LGHNA, YSLEER. CDR3 length equals 13 residues. V was shortened by 3 bases and J by 2 bases, with 8 bases between the two germline ends. DNA of the CDR3: TGCGCCAGCAGCCAGGACGTGACCTACGAGCAGTACTTC. Translating it yields CASSQDVTYEQYF.

The chain is built from TRBV20-1 and TRBJ2-2; no reliable D call. The CDR3 length is 16 residues. The V end lost 8 bases, the J end lost 1 base, and 20 bases lay between the germline ends. The germline V gene encodes CDR1 DFQATT and CDR2 SNEGSKA (reference sequence). CDR3 DNA sequence: TGCAGTTCTACCCTCTTGGGGAATCGGAACACCGGGGAGCTGTTTTTT. This translates into CSSTLLGNRNTGELFF.

The CDR3: CASNADGGNQPQHF. Here the CDR3 DNA reads TGTGCCAGCAACGCCGACGGTGGCAATCAGCCCCAGCATTTT. The V and J genes are TRBV12-3 or TRBV12-4 and TRBJ1-5; D is unresolved. With 7 bases removed from V and 2 bases from J, the gap between germline ends came to 12 bases. This CDR3 has 14 amino acids.

The chain carries TRBV20-1 and TRBJ2-1, with 7 bases fitting TRBD2. The CDR3 totals 14 residues. CDR1 and CDR2 from the germline V gene are DFQATT and SNEGSKA (reference sequence). Trimming at V came to 7 bases and at J to 3 bases, leaving 9 bases not matched to a gene. The CDR3 bases are TGCAGTGTCCCGCCCCAGCGGGGCTACAATGAGCAGTTCTTC. It codes for CSVPPQRGYNEQFF.

This clonotype turned up a few times. This sequence joins TRBV7-9 and TRBJ2-5, with 7 bases aligning to TRBD1. The V gene's germline CDR1 is SEHNR and CDR2 FQNEAQ (reference sequence). This CDR3 has 16 amino acids. Trimming took 5 bases from V and 1 from J; bases not matched to a gene: 10. CDR3 nucleotides: TGTGCCAGCAGCCCGTGGGACAGTCGTTTCCAAGAGACCCAGTACTTC. This sequence encodes CASSPWDSRFQETQYF.

This clonotype has a count of ten or more. The rearrangement links TRBV6-5 to TRBJ2-3; D is ambiguous. The germline V gene encodes CDR1 MNHEY and CDR2 SVGAGI. The length of the CDR3 is 12 residues. V lost 4 bases to trimming and J lost 5 bases, with 7 bases between them. CDR3 bases: TGTGCCAGCAGTTCCGAGGTAGATACGCAGTATTTT. Translation gives CASSSEVDTQYF.

V usage is TRBV11-2 and J usage is TRBJ2-2; 9 positions match TRBD1. This CDR3 has 15 residues. Germline CDR1 is SGHAT and CDR2 is FQNNGV. The J segment lost 6 bases and the V segment lost 5 bases, leaving 7 bases of the junction unmatched. DNA for the CDR3: TGTGCCAGCAGCCCCACAGGGGGCCGCTCCGGGGAGCTGTTTTTT. Protein: CASSPTGGRSGELFF.

This clonotype appeared a few times. The chain employs TRBV5-5 and TRBJ2-7, with a weak D call TRBD1 (7 bases). Germline CDR1 SGHKS, CDR2 YYEKEE (reference sequence). The CDR3 length is 14 residues. Trimming removed 2 bases from V and 4 bases from J, with 13 bases in between. The CDR3 DNA follows: TGTGCCAGCAGCTTCCGGCCAGGGGGGTACGAGCAGTACTTC. Translating it yields CASSFRPGGYEQYF.

This clonotype was counted between two and nine times. The genes are TRBV7-2 and TRBJ1-2; D not resolved. The V gene's germline CDR1 is SGHTA and CDR2 FQGNSA. The CDR3 covers 13 residues. Between the trimmed V and J ends, which lost 2 bases and 4 bases, there was a span of 8 bases. This CDR3 is CASSLNAPYGYTF. The CDR3 region has the DNA TGTGCCAGCAGCTTAAACGCCCCCTATGGCTACACCTTC.

The chain recombines TRBV7-2 with TRBJ2-7; the D gene could be TRBD1 or TRBD2 (5 bases each). Germline CDR1 is SGHTA and CDR2 is FQGNSA. The CDR3 is 14 residues long. Trimming removed 5 bases at V and 3 bases at J, with 14 bases between. The CDR3 bases are TGTGCCAGCAGCCCAGTGGGACCGAGCTACGAGCAGTACTTC. Translation: CASSPVGPSYEQYF.

This chain uses TRBV5-6 with TRBJ1-1; weak D call: TRBD1 (5 bases). Germline CDR1 is SGHDT and CDR2 is YYEEEE. V was pared by 5 bases and J by 7 bases, with 18 bases between. This CDR3 is 14 amino acids long. The chain's CDR3 is CASSFARGVGEAFF. In DNA form, the CDR3 reads TGTGCCAGCAGTTTCGCTCGGGGGGTTGGTGAAGCTTTCTTT. Together with reference TRBV5-6 and TRBJ1-1, the CDR3 gives the full variable domain: DAGVTQSPTHLIKTRGQQVTLRCSPKSGHDTVSWYQQALGQGPQFIFQYYEEEERQRGNFPDRFSGHQFPNYSSELNVNALLLGDSALYLCASSFARGVGEAFFGQGTRLTVV.

The table lists this clonotype with many counts. The J gene is TRBJ2-7, the V gene TRBV6-6; possible D gene TRBD2, 6 bases. V was trimmed by 7 bases and J by 4 bases, leaving 14 bases between them. This CDR3 contains 13 residues. CDR1 MNHNY and CDR2 SVGAGI come from the germline V gene (reference sequence). CDR3 sequence: CASNPGGGYEQYF. CDR3 bases: TGTGCCAGCAATCCCGGGGGAGGTTACGAGCAGTACTTC.

CDR3 bases: TGTGCCAGCTCACCATTCGGCTCCTACGAGCAGTACTTC. Its protein is CASSPFGSYEQYF. This chain links TRBV18 with TRBJ2-7, with unresolved D. The length of the CDR3 is 13 residues. Per germline, CDR1 KGHSH and CDR2 LQKENI. The V and J ends lost 2 bases and 0 bases respectively, with 5 bases between them. The whole variable domain, filled in from reference TRBV18 and TRBJ2-7, reads NAGVMQNPRHLVRRRGQEARLRCSPMKGHSHVYWYRQLPEEGLKFMVYLQKENIIDESGMPKERFSAEFPKEGPSILRIQQVVRGDSAAYFCASSPFGSYEQYFGPGTRLTVT.

This clonotype was picked up a small number of times. This chain joins TRBV12-3 or TRBV12-4 and TRBJ2-3, with D perhaps matching TRBD2 (5 bases). The V gene lost 6 bases and the J gene lost 5 bases, with 15 bases spanning the gap. This CDR3 is 14 amino acids long. CDR3 nucleotides: TGTGCCAGCAGCAAAAAGAGCGGTGTAGATACGCAGTATTTT. This codes for CASSKKSGVDTQYF.